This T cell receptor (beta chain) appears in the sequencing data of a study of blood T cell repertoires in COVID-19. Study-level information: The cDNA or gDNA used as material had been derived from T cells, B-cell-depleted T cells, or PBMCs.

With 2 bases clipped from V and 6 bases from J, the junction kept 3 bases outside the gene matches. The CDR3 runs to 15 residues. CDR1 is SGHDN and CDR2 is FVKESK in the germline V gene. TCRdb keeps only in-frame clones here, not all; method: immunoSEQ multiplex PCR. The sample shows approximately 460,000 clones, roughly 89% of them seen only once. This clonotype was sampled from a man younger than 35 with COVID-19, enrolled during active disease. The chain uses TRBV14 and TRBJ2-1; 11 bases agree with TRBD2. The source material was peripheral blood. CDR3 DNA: TGTGCCAGCAGCCAACTAGCGGGAGGTATCAATGAGCAGTTCTTC. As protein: CASSQLAGGINEQFF.